This record covers a single T cell receptor (beta chain). Its recognized antigen is unknown. No quality values exist for individual bases; no much larger clone is one base distant. The cysteine opens and the phenylalanine closes a CDR3 of 14 amino acids. The CDR3 DNA has 42 bases and is translated from base 1. CDR1 and CDR2 were assigned from the germline V gene (reference sequence) as SGHNT and YYREEE. V is pruned by 5 bases and J by 7 bases, leaving 7 bases of the junction without a gene match. This sample was included in a study of blood T cell repertoires in COVID-19 (TCRdb year 2020). Regarding the research as a whole: Samples covering the acute and convalescent phases of COVID-19 were provided by collaborators in the United States, Italy and Spain. The dataset comprised deeply sampled blood TCRbeta repertoires from subjects exposed to, actively infected with, or recovered from COVID-19. The samples were drawn from two sources: the first 160 participants of the ongoing ImmuneRACE study, and 1,254 subjects contributed by 6 global collaborators. A freely available public database, intended as a resource for researchers studying the immune response to SARS-CoV-2, is where the repertoires were released. Sample metadata almost always included a de-identified subject ID, COVID-19 status, age in years and sex. The prospective study material was composed of cDNA or gDNA derived from T cells, B-cell-depleted T cells, or PBMCs. Where available, HLA class I and class II types were obtained from metadata supplied by the sample provider rather than from assay-based typing.

A second Seattle source provided samples from volunteer blood donors who had recovered from COVID-19. Collaborating institutions collected whole blood in K2EDTA tubes following their own protocols. For TCRbeta analysis, collaborator samples were shipped as frozen whole blood, as isolated PBMCs, or as DNA extracted from either sample type. Study-level results and caveats: The quantity of clinical and demographic metadata differed by source and by participant and was supplied without curation.

The immunoSEQ Assay, a bias-controlled multiplex PCR, was used to amplify TCRbeta CDR3 regions from genomic DNA. The authors' pipeline ran thus. Nucleated cell counts per sample were estimated from amplification of reference gene primers within the assay. To quantify the absolute abundance of each unique TCRbeta CDR3 rearrangement, sequence reads were collapsed and filtered. Productive Simpson clonality was computed per sample as the square root of Simpson's diversity index over productive rearrangements. TCRdb mirrors the immuneACCESS table, restricted to in-frame sequences. Some clones are absent from its copies; in checked studies, under half trace to an unresolved V gene, and the reason for the others is unknown. V and J calls and clone size are given by that table; D and trimming were obtained from the DNA. The sample contains over 110,000 clones, 80% of them found a single time. The ten largest clones capture 3.5% of the sample.

The V and J genes are TRBV5-4 and TRBJ2-7; 12 nucleotides in the junction match TRBD2. Input material: peripheral blood. The clonotype was recovered from a man between 65 and 85 years old who had recovered from COVID-19. The CDR3 protein: CASRSGTSGFEQYF. The DNA sequence reads TGTGCCAGCAGATCGGGGACTAGCGGGTTTGAGCAGTACTTC.